Below are 25 T cell receptor beta chains sequenced from a single sample in a study of identical twins. One entry per CDR3 protein results from TCRdb running MiXCR on the 5' RACE reads. This table holds about 810,000 distinct CDR3 sequences, roughly an eighth found once. These same data were also listed under a study on yellow fever vaccine responses in identical twins.

Sequenced: PBMCs. These receptors originate from a woman aged 18-29 years in good health.

A few counts support this clonotype. This chain links TRBV7-9 with TRBJ2-1, with a weak D call TRBD1 (6 bases). Between the trimmed V and J ends, which lost 0 bases and 3 bases, there was a span of 12 bases. CDR3 length: 16 amino acids. The germline CDR1 and CDR2 sequences are SEHNR and FQNEAQ (reference sequence). The CDR3 reads CASSLAAGAHYNEQFF. For the CDR3, the DNA is TGTGCCAGCAGCTTAGCAGCAGGGGCCCACTACAATGAGCAGTTCTTC.

V and J are TRBV12-3 or TRBV12-4 and TRBJ1-4; D gene uncertain. The V end lost 6 bases, the J end lost 8 bases, and 16 bases lay between the germline ends. The CDR3 consists of 14 residues. The CDR3 sequence: CASSSGVAEEKLFF. CDR3 DNA: TGTGCCAGCAGCTCAGGAGTGGCGGAAGAAAAACTGTTTTTT.

V usage is TRBV27 and J usage is TRBJ2-3; perhaps TRBD1 as D (6 bases). V dropped 2 bases and J dropped 2 bases, with 11 bases sitting between them. CDR3 length: 15 amino acids. Per germline, CDR1 MNHEY and CDR2 SMNVEV (reference sequence). CDR3 in amino acids: CASSLGGRFTDTQYF. The CDR3, as DNA: TGTGCCAGCAGTTTAGGGGGCCGATTCACAGATACGCAGTATTTT.

CDR3: CSARDWGGGPQETQYF. DNA of the CDR3: TGCAGTGCTAGAGATTGGGGCGGGGGGCCCCAAGAGACCCAGTACTTC. The chain employs TRBV20-1 and TRBJ2-5; 8 bases map to TRBD2. The junction had 7 bases not matched to a gene; V was cut back by 0 bases and J by 1 base. From germline, CDR1 is DFQATT and CDR2 SNEGSKA (reference sequence). The CDR3 loop spans 16 amino acids.

The J gene is TRBJ2-1, the V gene TRBV12-3 or TRBV12-4; 8 nucleotides match TRBD2. The CDR3 has 15 amino acids. With 7 bases clipped from V and 3 bases from J, the junction kept 8 bases outside the gene matches. Here the CDR3 reads CASNGPGLGYNEQFF. The DNA for the CDR3 is TGTGCCAGCAATGGACCGGGACTAGGCTACAATGAGCAGTTCTTC.

In this sample, this clonotype turned up a few times. V usage is TRBV6-1 and J usage is TRBJ1-1, with D maybe TRBD1 (6 bases). CDR3 size: 14 residues. Trimming cost V 8 bases and J 4 bases, with 17 bases left between them. Germline V gene sequence: CDR1 MNHNS, CDR2 SASEGT. The CDR3 DNA sequence: TGTGCCAGCTCCGCTACAGGGTTTTTCACTGAAGCTTTCTTT. Amino acids: CASSATGFFTEAFF.

This clonotype showed up just a few times. This sequence joins TRBV5-1 and TRBJ1-1; D may be TRBD1 (6 bases). V lost 4 bases and J 5 bases, leaving 18 bases between the germline ends. This CDR3 contains 15 residues. Germline V gives CDR1 SGHRS, CDR2 YFSETQ. This CDR3 reads CASSRERGIGTEAFF. CDR3 DNA sequence: TGCGCCAGCAGCAGGGAGAGGGGGATAGGTACTGAAGCTTTCTTT.

This clonotype was counted at least ten times. This chain connects TRBV25-1 to TRBJ2-6; D might be TRBD2 (6 bases). Deletions cut 5 bases from V and 0 bases from J, with 14 bases between. Germline CDR1 is MGHDK and CDR2 is SYGVNS. The CDR3 sequence is 17 residues long. The CDR3 reads CASSLETGGSGANVLTF. As DNA, the CDR3 is TGTGCCAGCAGTCTAGAAACCGGGGGCTCTGGGGCCAACGTCCTGACTTTC. The full variable domain, its missing parts supplied by reference TRBV25-1 and TRBJ2-6, is EADIYQTPRYLVIGTGKKITLECSQTMGHDKMYWYQQDPGMELHLIHYSYGVNSTEKGDLSSESTVSRIRTEHFPLTLESARPSHTSQYLCASSLETGGSGANVLTFGAGSRLTVL.

V gene TRBV7-2 combines with J gene TRBJ2-2; D perhaps matches TRBD1 (6 bases). V was trimmed by 3 bases and J by 1 base, leaving 12 bases between them. CDR3 length: 16 amino acids. Germline CDR1 is SGHTA and CDR2 is FQGNSA. Written as DNA, the CDR3 is TGTGCCAGCAGCTTTTTACAGGGATGGAACACCGGGGAGCTGTTTTTT. Encoded protein: CASSFLQGWNTGELFF.

This clonotype was detected a few times. This chain connects TRBV7-6 to TRBJ2-7; TRBD1 matches at 8 bases. V trimming: 5 bases; J trimming: 6 bases; junction bases outside the gene matches: 3. CDR1 SGHVS and CDR2 FNYEAQ come from the germline V gene. The CDR3 extends over 12 amino acids. The CDR3 reads CASSPTGAEQYF. DNA of the CDR3: TGTGCCAGCAGCCCGACAGGGGCCGAGCAGTACTTC.

The chain has TRBV29-1 and TRBJ2-3, with D hard to call. The germline V gene has CDR1 SQVTM and CDR2 ANQGSEA. This CDR3 is 12 amino acids long. V dropped 7 bases and J dropped 2 bases, with 10 bases sitting between them. CDR3 sequence reads: CSALGDTDTQYF. The DNA of the CDR3 is TGCAGCGCCCTAGGAGACACAGATACGCAGTATTTT.

J is TRBJ2-7 and V is TRBV28; no clear D. The germline CDR1 and CDR2 sequences are MDHEN and SYDVKM. The CDR3 is 14 residues long. The ends were cut back, 5 bases at V and 3 bases at J, with 14 bases in the middle. DNA for the CDR3: TGTGCCAGCAGTGGTCCCCCTAGGGACTACGAGCAGTACTTC. Translation gives CASSGPPRDYEQYF.

This clonotype was picked up a small number of times. This chain uses TRBV20-1 with TRBJ1-2, with 9 nucleotides matching TRBD1. Germline lookup yields CDR1 DFQATT and CDR2 SNEGSKA (reference sequence). This CDR3 is 13 amino acids long. After removal of 3 bases from V and 6 bases from J, the junction contained 5 bases not matched to a gene. The CDR3 bases are TGCAGTGCTAGGATGACAGGGGGACATGGCTACACCTTC. Protein product: CSARMTGGHGYTF.

CDR3 sequence (DNA): TGTGCCAGCAGCTCAGGGGGGAAGATCTACGAGCAGTACTTC. Translated, it gives CASSSGGKIYEQYF. The rearrangement links TRBV7-2 to TRBJ2-7; the D gene is possibly TRBD1 (7 bases). Germline loops: CDR1 SGHTA, CDR2 FQGNSA. The V and J ends lost 4 bases and 3 bases respectively, with 13 bases between them. This CDR3 has 14 amino acids.

The chain has TRBV12-3 or TRBV12-4 and TRBJ1-4, with 10 bases aligning to TRBD1. CDR3 length equals 16 residues. The V and J ends lost 6 bases and 3 bases, in that order; junction bases with no gene match: 7. The DNA of the CDR3 is TGTGCCAGCAGACGACAGGGGGCTTCGGCTAATGAAAAACTGTTTTTT. It yields the protein CASRRQGASANEKLFF.

V is TRBV6-1 and J is TRBJ1-2; maybe TRBD1 (5 bases). The germline CDR1 and CDR2 sequences are MNHNS and SASEGT. The CDR3 has 12 amino acids. The V and J ends lost 7 bases and 5 bases respectively, with 11 bases between them. In DNA, the CDR3 is TGTGCCAGCACTCCAGACAGTTATGGCTACACCTTC. It translates to CASTPDSYGYTF.

This clonotype was detected many times. V is TRBV2 and J is TRBJ2-3; TRBD1 matches 9 bases. This CDR3 region has 13 residues. CDR1 SNHLY and CDR2 FYNNEI come from the germline V gene. With 5 bases clipped from V and 5 bases from J, the junction kept 2 bases outside the gene matches. DNA for the CDR3: TGTGCCAGCAGTAGGGGACAGGGAGATACGCAGTATTTT. Amino acids: CASSRGQGDTQYF.

J is TRBJ1-2 and V is TRBV5-1; D remains ambiguous. Trimming removed 1 base from V and 6 bases from J, with 10 bases in between. Looked up from germline, CDR1 is SGHRS and CDR2 is YFSETQ. CDR3 length equals 13 residues. CDR3: CASSLNSADGYTF. The CDR3 DNA reads as TGCGCCAGCAGCTTGAACTCGGCAGATGGCTACACCTTC.

The chain uses TRBV6-1 and TRBJ2-1; 7 nucleotides agree with TRBD2. Germline values: CDR1 MNHNS, CDR2 SASEGT. The CDR3 has 18 amino acids. V trimming: 6 bases; J trimming: 2 bases; junction bases outside the gene matches: 16. As DNA, the CDR3 is TGTGCCAGCAGCAAAGATTTAGGCGGGGGATTCACCTACAATGAGCAGTTCTTC. Its translation is CASSKDLGGGFTYNEQFF.

This clonotype has more than one count but fewer than ten. CDR3 coding DNA: TGCAGTGCTAAGTCAGGAGGGCACATTCAGTACTTC. Residues: CSAKSGGHIQYF. The J gene is TRBJ2-4, the V gene TRBV20-1, with D possibly TRBD2 on 6 matching bases. Trimming took off 4 bases at V and 8 bases at J, with 12 bases between the two ends. CDR3 size: 12 residues. CDR1 is DFQATT, CDR2 SNEGSKA, per germline (reference sequence).

This chain joins TRBV3-1 and TRBJ1-2; D not resolved. V was trimmed by 0 bases and J by 0 bases, leaving 5 bases between them. Germline CDR1 and CDR2: LGHDT and YNNKEL (reference sequence). The CDR3 runs to 14 residues. CDR3 in amino acids: CASSQDRTNYGYTF. The CDR3 bases are TGTGCCAGCAGCCAAGACAGGACTAACTATGGCTACACCTTC. Based on the CDR3 plus reference TRBV3-1 and TRBJ1-2, the full variable domain is DTAVSQTPKYLVTQMGNDKSIKCEQNLGHDTMYWYKQDSKKFLKIMFSYNNKELIINETVPNRFSPKSPDKAHLNLHINSLELGDSAVYFCASSQDRTNYGYTFGSGTRLTVV.

The chain employs TRBV7-9 and TRBJ2-1; a possible D gene is TRBD1 (5 bases). CDR1 and CDR2 (germline): SEHNR, FQNEAQ (reference sequence). The CDR3 totals 14 residues. The V end lost 5 bases, the J end lost 5 bases, and 13 bases lay between the germline ends. The CDR3: CASSVHTGNNEQFF. As DNA, the CDR3 is TGTGCCAGCAGCGTCCACACAGGAAACAATGAGCAGTTCTTC.

This chain links TRBV12-3 or TRBV12-4 with TRBJ1-2; D is possibly TRBD1 (5 bases). CDR3 length: 15 amino acids. Trimming stripped 5 bases from V and 8 bases from J, with 21 bases between. The CDR3 sequence is CASSPGPGLPGGYTF. The CDR3, as DNA: TGTGCCAGCAGTCCGGGGCCAGGCCTTCCGGGGGGCTACACCTTC.

This clonotype was detected a few times. The chain has TRBV7-8 and TRBJ2-3; D possibly corresponds to TRBD1 (5 bases). V gave up 7 bases and J gave up 6 bases, with 17 bases separating them. The CDR3 runs 14 residues. Germline CDR1 is SGHVS and CDR2 is FQNEAQ. CDR3 coding DNA: TGTGCCAGCAAAAACCTAGGGGATCAGGATACGCAGTATTTT. Its protein is CASKNLGDQDTQYF.

A few counts support this clonotype. The chain combines TRBV6-5 with TRBJ1-1; unclear D gene. Germline values: CDR1 MNHEY, CDR2 SVGAGI. This CDR3 contains 11 residues. V was clipped by 9 bases and J by 4 bases, with 9 bases between them. The CDR3 loop is CASTWGTEAFF. In nucleotides, the CDR3 is TGTGCCAGTACCTGGGGCACTGAAGCTTTCTTT.